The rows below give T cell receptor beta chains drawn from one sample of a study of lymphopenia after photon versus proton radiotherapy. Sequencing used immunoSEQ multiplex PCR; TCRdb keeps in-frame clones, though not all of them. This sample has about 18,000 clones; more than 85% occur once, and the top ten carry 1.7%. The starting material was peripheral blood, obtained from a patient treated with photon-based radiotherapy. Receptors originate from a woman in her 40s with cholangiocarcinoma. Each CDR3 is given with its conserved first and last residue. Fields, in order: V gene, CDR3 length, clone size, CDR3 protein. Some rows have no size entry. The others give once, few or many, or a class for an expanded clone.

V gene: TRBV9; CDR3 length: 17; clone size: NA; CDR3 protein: CASSVAIRTADQNEQFF
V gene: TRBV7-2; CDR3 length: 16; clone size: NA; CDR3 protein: CASSELTRRGNTEAFF
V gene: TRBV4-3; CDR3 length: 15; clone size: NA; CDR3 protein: CASSAGAPASYGYTF
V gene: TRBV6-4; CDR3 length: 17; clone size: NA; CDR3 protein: CASSVGLTGDGTDTQYF
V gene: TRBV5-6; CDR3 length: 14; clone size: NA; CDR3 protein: CASSLDQGSAEAFF
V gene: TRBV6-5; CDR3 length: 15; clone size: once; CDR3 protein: CASRQGSSGANVLTF
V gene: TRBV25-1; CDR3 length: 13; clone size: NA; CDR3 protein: CASETGWCYGYTF
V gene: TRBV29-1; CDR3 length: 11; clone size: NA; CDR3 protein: CSAQTSYEQYF
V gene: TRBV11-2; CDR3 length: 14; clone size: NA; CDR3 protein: CASATGSRGNTIYF
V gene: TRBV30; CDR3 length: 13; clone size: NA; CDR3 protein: CAWSGTVGNTIYF
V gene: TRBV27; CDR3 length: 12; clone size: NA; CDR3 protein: CASSLFNGAAFF
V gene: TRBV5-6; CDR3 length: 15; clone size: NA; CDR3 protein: CASSLRQGARNEQFF
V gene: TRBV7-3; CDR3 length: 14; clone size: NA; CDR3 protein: CASSLTSAHAEQYF
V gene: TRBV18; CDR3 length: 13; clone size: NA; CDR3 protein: CASSPQRTDEQYF
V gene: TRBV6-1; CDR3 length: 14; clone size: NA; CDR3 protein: CASSEVGDNYGYTF
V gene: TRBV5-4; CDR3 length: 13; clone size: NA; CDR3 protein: CASSMKSQETQYF
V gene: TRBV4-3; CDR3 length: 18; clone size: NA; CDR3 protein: CASSQAPSSGPVDQPQHF
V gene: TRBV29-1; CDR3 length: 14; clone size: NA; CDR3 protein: CSVGDRSSSYEQYF